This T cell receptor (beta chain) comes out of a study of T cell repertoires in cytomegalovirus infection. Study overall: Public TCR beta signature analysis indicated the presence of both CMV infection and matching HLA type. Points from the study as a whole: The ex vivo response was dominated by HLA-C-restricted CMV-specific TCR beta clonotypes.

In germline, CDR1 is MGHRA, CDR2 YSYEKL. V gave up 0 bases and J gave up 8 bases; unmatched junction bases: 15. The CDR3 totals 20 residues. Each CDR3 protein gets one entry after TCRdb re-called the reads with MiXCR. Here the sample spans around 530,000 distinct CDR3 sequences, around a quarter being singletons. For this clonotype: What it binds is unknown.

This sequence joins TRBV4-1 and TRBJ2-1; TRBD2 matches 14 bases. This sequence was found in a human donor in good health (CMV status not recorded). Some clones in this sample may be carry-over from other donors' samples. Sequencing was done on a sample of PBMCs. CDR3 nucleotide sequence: TGCGCCAGCAGCCAAGACCGGGGCATGCAGGGACTAGCGGGAGTCTATGAGCAGTTCTTC. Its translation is CASSQDRGMQGLAGVYEQFF.